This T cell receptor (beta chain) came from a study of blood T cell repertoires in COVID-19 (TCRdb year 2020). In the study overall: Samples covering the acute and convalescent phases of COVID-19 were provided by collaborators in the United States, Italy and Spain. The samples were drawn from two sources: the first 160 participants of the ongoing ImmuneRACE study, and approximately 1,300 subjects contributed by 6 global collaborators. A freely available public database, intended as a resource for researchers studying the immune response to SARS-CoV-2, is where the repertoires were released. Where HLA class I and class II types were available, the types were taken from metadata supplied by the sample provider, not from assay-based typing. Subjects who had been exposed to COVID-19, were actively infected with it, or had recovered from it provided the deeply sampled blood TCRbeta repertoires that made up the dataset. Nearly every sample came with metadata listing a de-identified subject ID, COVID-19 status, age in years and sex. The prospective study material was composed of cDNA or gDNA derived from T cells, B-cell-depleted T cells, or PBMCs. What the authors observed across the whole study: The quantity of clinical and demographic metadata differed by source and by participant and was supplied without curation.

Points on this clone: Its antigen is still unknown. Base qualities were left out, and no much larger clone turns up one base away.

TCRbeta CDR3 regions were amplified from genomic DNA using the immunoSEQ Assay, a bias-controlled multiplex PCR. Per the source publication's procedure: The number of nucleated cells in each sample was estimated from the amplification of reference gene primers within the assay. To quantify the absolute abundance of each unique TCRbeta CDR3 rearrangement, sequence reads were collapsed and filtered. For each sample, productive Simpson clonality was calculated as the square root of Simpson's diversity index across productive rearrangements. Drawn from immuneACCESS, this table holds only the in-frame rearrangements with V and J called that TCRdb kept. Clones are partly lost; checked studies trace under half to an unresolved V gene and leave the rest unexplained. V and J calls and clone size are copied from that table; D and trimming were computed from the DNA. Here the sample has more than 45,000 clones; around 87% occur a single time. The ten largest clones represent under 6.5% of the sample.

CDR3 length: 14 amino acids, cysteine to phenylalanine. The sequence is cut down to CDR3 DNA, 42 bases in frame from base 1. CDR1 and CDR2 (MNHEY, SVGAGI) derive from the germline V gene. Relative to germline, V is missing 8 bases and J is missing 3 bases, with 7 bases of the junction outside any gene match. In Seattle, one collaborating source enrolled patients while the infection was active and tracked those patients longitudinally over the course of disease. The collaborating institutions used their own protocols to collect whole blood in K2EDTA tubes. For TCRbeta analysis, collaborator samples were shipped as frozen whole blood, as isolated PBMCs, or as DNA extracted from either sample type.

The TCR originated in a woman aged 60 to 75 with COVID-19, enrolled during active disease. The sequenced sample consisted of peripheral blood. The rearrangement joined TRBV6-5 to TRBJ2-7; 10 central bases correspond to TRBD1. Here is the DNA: TGTGCCAGCCTGTACGGGACAGGGGTCTACGAGCAGTACTTC. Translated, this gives CASLYGTGVYEQYF.